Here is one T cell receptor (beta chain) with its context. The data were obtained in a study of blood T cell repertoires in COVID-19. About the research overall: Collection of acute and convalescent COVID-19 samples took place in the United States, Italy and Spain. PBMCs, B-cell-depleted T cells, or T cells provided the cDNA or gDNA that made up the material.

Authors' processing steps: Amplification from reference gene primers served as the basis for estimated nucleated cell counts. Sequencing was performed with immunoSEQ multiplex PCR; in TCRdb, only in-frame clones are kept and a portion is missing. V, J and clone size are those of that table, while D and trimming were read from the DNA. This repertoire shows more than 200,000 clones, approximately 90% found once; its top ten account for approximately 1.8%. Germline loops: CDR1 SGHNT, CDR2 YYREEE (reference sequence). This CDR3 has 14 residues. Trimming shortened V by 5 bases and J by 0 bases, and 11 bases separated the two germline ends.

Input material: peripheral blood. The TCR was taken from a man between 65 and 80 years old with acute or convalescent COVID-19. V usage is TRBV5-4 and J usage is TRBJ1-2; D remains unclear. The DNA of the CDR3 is TGTGCCAGCAGTGACGGGAGAGCTAACTATGGCTACACCTTC. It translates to CASSDGRANYGYTF.